These T cell receptor beta chains were read from a single sample in a study of blood T cells in healthy people across ages. TCRdb reprocessed the 5' RACE reads with MiXCR, giving one entry per CDR3 protein. Of 1.5 million to 2 million distinct CDR3 sequences in the sample, roughly a third were seen once. Input material: blood. Source of these receptors: a young woman in good health. CDR3s include the opening cysteine and the closing phenylalanine or tryptophan. A D gene is named only where the DNA matches it firmly. Size is omitted from some rows. Given values are once, few, many or a class for expanded clones.

D gene,V gene,clone size,J gene,CDR3 DNA,CDR3 protein
-,TRBV6-6,many,TRBJ1-6,TGTGCCAGCAGTCTCCGGGCCTTGAGCTCCTATAATTCACCCCTCCACTTT,CASSLRALSSYNSPLHF
TRBD1,TRBV7-2,-,TRBJ2-1,TGTGCCAGCAGCCCCGAGACAGGGGGGAAGCAGTTCTTC,CASSPETGGKQFF
TRBD1,TRBV4-1,many,TRBJ2-1,TGCGCCAGCAGCCACCCCGGGACAGGGGACAATGAGCAGTTCTTC,CASSHPGTGDNEQFF
TRBD2,TRBV6-2/TRBV6-3,few,TRBJ2-5,TGTGCCAGCACCCTCACTAGCGGGACGTGGGAGACCCAGTACTTC,CASTLTSGTWETQYF
-,TRBV12-3/TRBV12-4,-,TRBJ1-1,TGTGCCAACAGTTTGGTTACTGAAGCTTTCTTT,CANSLVTEAFF
-,TRBV5-5,-,TRBJ2-5,TGTGCCAGCAGCTTGGATGGCAGACCCTCGGGGACCCAGTACTTC,CASSLDGRPSGTQYF
-,TRBV27,-,TRBJ2-5,TGTGCCAGCAAGTCCCCCACAGGCGGAGAGACCCAGTACTTC,CASKSPTGGETQYF
TRBD1,TRBV5-1,few,TRBJ2-1,TGCGCCAGCAGCGCCTCGACAGGGGGTAGCTATGAGCAGTTCTTC,CASSASTGGSYEQFF
-,TRBV12-5,few,TRBJ2-1,TGTGCTAGTGGTTCCAGATCCGGGCTTGGCTATAATGAGCAGTTCTTC,CASGSRSGLGYNEQFF
TRBD1,TRBV5-1,few,TRBJ1-6,TGCGCCAGCAGCACCGGGACAGTGAGCTCCTATAATTCACCCCTCCACTTT,CASSTGTVSSYNSPLHF
TRBD1,TRBV29-1,-,TRBJ1-4,TGCAGCTTCCCCCTTTACAGGGGGCCCTCAACTAATGAAAAACTGTTTTTT,CSFPLYRGPSTNEKLFF